The 8 T cell receptor beta chains below come from one sample, sequenced in a study of T cell responses to AZD1222 COVID-19 vaccine. Sequencing used immunoSEQ multiplex PCR; TCRdb keeps in-frame clones, though not all of them. The repertoire holds tens of thousands of clones, with approximately 83% as singletons. This specimen was peripheral blood, taken 28 days after the second AZD1222 dose. The receptors derive from an adult who received the AZD1222 COVID-19 vaccine.

The chain uses TRBV12-3 or TRBV12-4 and TRBJ2-5; either TRBD1 or TRBD2 may supply D (6 bases each). The CDR3 extends over 13 amino acids. Trimming removed 7 bases from V and 1 base from J, with 10 bases in between. This CDR3 reads CASKRGPQETQYF. The DNA of the CDR3 is TGTGCCAGCAAACGGGGGCCCCAAGAGACCCAGTACTTC.

This chain joins TRBV7-9 and TRBJ1-2; D unresolved. CDR3 length equals 12 residues. Looked up from germline, CDR1 is SEHNR and CDR2 is FQNEAQ (reference sequence). V was trimmed by 5 bases and J by 6 bases, leaving 10 bases between them. The DNA for the CDR3 is TGTGCCAGCAGCCCGAGGACGGATGGCTACACCTTC. This sequence encodes CASSPRTDGYTF.

The V and J genes are TRBV24-1 and TRBJ1-5; D may be TRBD1 (5 bases). The CDR3 is 13 amino acids. V lost 1 base, J lost 7 bases, and 7 bases lay in between. Germline V CDR1 and CDR2: KGHDR, SFDVKD. The CDR3 nucleotides read TGTGCCACCAGTGATTTCCGGGGGCAGCCCCAGCATTTT. This encodes CATSDFRGQPQHF.

The chain couples TRBV3-1 (or the pseudogene TRBV3-2) to TRBJ2-3, with a possible D match to TRBD2 (5 bases). This CDR3 is 16 amino acids long. V dropped 5 bases and J dropped 3 bases, with 18 bases sitting between them. Germline lookup yields CDR1 LGHDT and CDR2 YNNKEL (reference sequence). The DNA of the CDR3 is TGTGCCAGCAGCTCACGCTGGGAGCGAAAGACAGATACGCAGTATTTT. Translating gives CASSSRWERKTDTQYF.

The rearrangement links TRBV7-9 to TRBJ2-5; possible D gene TRBD2, 6 bases. Germline loops: CDR1 SEHNR, CDR2 FQNEAQ (reference sequence). There are 14 residues in the CDR3. The V and J ends lost 1 base and 4 bases respectively, with 10 bases between them. CDR3 nucleotide sequence: TGTGCCAGCAGCTTAGGGGCGGGAAGAGAGACCCAGTACTTC. It translates to CASSLGAGRETQYF.

The chain joins TRBV19 to TRBJ2-5; 7 bases are a match to TRBD1. The CDR3 length is 15 residues. Germline V gives CDR1 LNHDA, CDR2 SQIVND (reference sequence). Losses at the gene ends were 4 bases for V and 5 bases for J; bases not matched to a gene: 10. The CDR3 sequence: CASSTKTGLIETQYF. CDR3 in DNA: TGTGCCAGTAGTACTAAGACAGGGCTGATCGAGACCCAGTACTTC.

This sequence joins TRBV7-9 and TRBJ1-3; D remains ambiguous. The CDR3 contains 16 residues. Trimming left V 4 bases short and J 0 bases short, with 13 bases between. CDR1 is SEHNR, CDR2 FQNEAQ, per germline (reference sequence). CDR3 bases: TGTGCCAGCAGCTCAAGCAGTCCTTCCTCTGGAAACACCATATATTTT. Translated: CASSSSSPSSGNTIYF.

V gene TRBV7-2 combines with J gene TRBJ2-3; TRBD2 agrees at 8 bases. CDR1 is SGHTA, CDR2 FQGNSA, per germline. The CDR3 spans 17 residues. The junction had 6 bases not matched to a gene; V was cut back by 1 base and J by 0 bases. This CDR3 is CASSLGAASGSTDTQYF. In DNA, the CDR3 is TGTGCCAGCAGCTTAGGGGCGGCTAGCGGGAGCACAGATACGCAGTATTTT.